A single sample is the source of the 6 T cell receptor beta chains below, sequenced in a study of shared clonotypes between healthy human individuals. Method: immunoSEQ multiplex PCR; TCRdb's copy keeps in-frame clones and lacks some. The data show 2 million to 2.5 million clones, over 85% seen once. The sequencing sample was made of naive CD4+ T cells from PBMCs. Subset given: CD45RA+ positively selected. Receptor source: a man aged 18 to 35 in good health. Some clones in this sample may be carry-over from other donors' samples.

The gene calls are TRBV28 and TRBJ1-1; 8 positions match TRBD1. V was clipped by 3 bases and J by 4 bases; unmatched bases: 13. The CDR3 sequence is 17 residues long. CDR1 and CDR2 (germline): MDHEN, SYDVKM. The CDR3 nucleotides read TGTGCCAGCAGTTTCCAACGACAGGGGTTGGGGGGCACTGAAGCTTTCTTT. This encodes CASSFQRQGLGGTEAFF.

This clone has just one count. This chain's CDR3 is CAIEDGIGNTIYF. The CDR3 DNA reads TGTGCCATCGAAGACGGGATTGGAAACACCATATATTTT. V usage is TRBV28 and J usage is TRBJ1-3; D gene uncertain. Germline lookup yields CDR1 MDHEN and CDR2 SYDVKM. V lost 10 bases and J lost 3, with 13 bases in between. The CDR3 extends over 13 amino acids.

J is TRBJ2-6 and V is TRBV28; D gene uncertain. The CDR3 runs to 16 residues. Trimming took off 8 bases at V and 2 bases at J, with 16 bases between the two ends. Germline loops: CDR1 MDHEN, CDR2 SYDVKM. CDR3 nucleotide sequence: TGTGCCAGCGTTCAACCGCAGAAACCTGGGGCCAACGTCCTGACTTTC. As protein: CASVQPQKPGANVLTF. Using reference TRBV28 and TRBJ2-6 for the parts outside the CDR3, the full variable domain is DVKVTQSSRYLVKRTGEKVFLECVQDMDHENMFWYRQDPGLGLRLIYFSYDVKMKEKGDIPEGYSVSREKKERFSLILESASTNQTSMYLCASVQPQKPGANVLTFGAGSRLTVL.

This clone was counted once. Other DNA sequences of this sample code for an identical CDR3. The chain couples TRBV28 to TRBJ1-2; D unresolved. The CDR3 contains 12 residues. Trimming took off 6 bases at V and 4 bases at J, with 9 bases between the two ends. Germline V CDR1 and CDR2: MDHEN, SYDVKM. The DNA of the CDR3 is TGTGCCAGCAGCTCAGGAGGCTATGGCTACACCTTC. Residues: CASSSGGYGYTF.

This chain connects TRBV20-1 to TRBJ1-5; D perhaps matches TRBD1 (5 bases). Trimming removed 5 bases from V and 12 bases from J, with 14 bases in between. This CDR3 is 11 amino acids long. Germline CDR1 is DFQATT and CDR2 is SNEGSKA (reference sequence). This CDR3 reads CSASHGANQHF. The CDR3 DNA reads TGCAGTGCTTCTCACGGGGCCAACCAGCATTTT.

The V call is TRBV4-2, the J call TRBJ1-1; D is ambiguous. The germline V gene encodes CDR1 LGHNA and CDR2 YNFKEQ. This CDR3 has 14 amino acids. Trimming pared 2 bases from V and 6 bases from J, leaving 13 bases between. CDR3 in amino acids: CASSQPRQRAEAFF. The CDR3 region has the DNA TGTGCCAGCAGCCAACCGCGGCAAAGGGCTGAAGCTTTCTTT.